These 8 T cell receptor beta chains were sequenced from one sample in a study of identical twins. A single record per CDR3 protein comes from TCRdb applying MiXCR to the 5' RACE reads. The sample shows fewer than 250,000 distinct CDR3 sequences, around 6.8% of them seen only once. The sample was also linked to a second study, of yellow fever vaccine responses in identical twins.

Sequencing was done on a sample of memory (CD45RO+) T cells sorted from blood. Source of these receptors: a young woman in good health.

This clonotype was seen many times. The chain has TRBV27 and TRBJ2-4; 7 bases map to TRBD1. Per germline, CDR1 MNHEY and CDR2 SMNVEV (reference sequence). V shed 5 bases, J shed 1 base, and the junction held 2 bases outside the gene matches. CDR3 size: 14 residues. The CDR3 region is CASSVQGAKNIQYF. The CDR3 DNA follows: TGTGCCAGCAGTGTACAGGGGGCCAAAAACATTCAGTACTTC.

There are many counts of this clonotype. The chain combines TRBV5-8 with TRBJ2-1; D possibly corresponds to TRBD2 (6 bases). Germline V CDR1 and CDR2: SGHTS, YDEGEE. CDR3 length equals 14 residues. Trimming pared 4 bases from V and 4 bases from J, leaving 12 bases between. CDR3 coding DNA: TGTGCCAGCAGCCAGGGCGGGGATTACAATGAGCAGTTCTTC. Amino acid sequence: CASSQGGDYNEQFF.

This clonotype showed up many times. The chain couples TRBV5-1 to TRBJ1-6, with D hard to call. Trimming removed 0 bases at V and 10 bases at J, with 11 bases between. This CDR3 contains 14 residues. CDR1 is SGHRS and CDR2 is YFSETQ in the germline V gene. The CDR3 DNA is TGCGCCAGCAGCTTGGGAGGGAGTCTCTCACCCCTCCACTTT. This translates into CASSLGGSLSPLHF.

In its sample, this clonotype was seen a few times. The chain has TRBV3-1 and TRBJ1-6, with 7 bases aligning to TRBD1. The CDR3 length is 14 residues. The germline gives CDR1 LGHDT, CDR2 YNNKEL (reference sequence). The V gene end was trimmed by 7 bases and the J gene end by 7 bases; junction bases not matched to a gene: 7. DNA of the CDR3: TGTGCCAGCACCCAGCAGGGGGGGAATTCACCCCTCCACTTT. It is translated as CASTQQGGNSPLHF.

This clonotype was picked up many times. This chain joins TRBV5-1 and TRBJ2-1; TRBD1 matches 8 bases. The CDR3 is 15 residues long. Germline V gene data show CDR1 as SGHRS and CDR2 as YFSETQ. The V and J ends lost 0 bases and 6 bases, in that order; junction bases with no gene match: 5. The CDR3 region is CASSLAGDRTNEQFF. The CDR3 DNA reads TGCGCCAGCAGCTTGGCCGGGGACAGGACCAATGAGCAGTTCTTC.

This chain uses TRBV11-2 with TRBJ2-5; 7 positions agree with TRBD1. V trimming: 4 bases; J trimming: 1 base; junction bases outside the gene matches: 3. Germline V gives CDR1 SGHAT, CDR2 FQNNGV. The CDR3 length is 14 residues. Here the CDR3 DNA reads TGTGCCAGCAGCTCCAGACAGGGCCAAGAGACCCAGTACTTC. It is translated as CASSSRQGQETQYF.

This clonotype has at least ten counts. The chain employs TRBV18 and TRBJ2-1; 12 positions match TRBD2. V lost 6 bases to trimming and J lost 7 bases; unmatched junction nucleotides: 4. The CDR3 has 14 residues. The germline gives CDR1 KGHSH, CDR2 LQKENI. The CDR3 region is CASSRLAGENEQFF. As DNA, the CDR3 is TGTGCCAGCTCCAGACTAGCGGGAGAAAATGAGCAGTTCTTC. The full variable domain, its missing parts supplied by reference TRBV18 and TRBJ2-1, is NAGVMQNPRHLVRRRGQEARLRCSPMKGHSHVYWYRQLPEEGLKFMVYLQKENIIDESGMPKERFSAEFPKEGPSILRIQQVVRGDSAAYFCASSRLAGENEQFFGPGTRLTVL.

The genes are TRBV29-1 and TRBJ1-5; possible D gene TRBD1, 5 bases. CDR3 length: 14 amino acids. The V and J ends lost 5 bases and 5 bases respectively, with 16 bases between them. CDR1 SQVTM and CDR2 ANQGSEA come from the germline V gene. The CDR3 here is CSVSAGPGDQPQHF. The DNA for the CDR3 is TGCAGCGTTTCGGCAGGGCCTGGGGATCAGCCCCAGCATTTT. Together with reference TRBV29-1 and TRBJ1-5, the CDR3 gives the full variable domain: SAVISQKPSRDICQRGTSLTIQCQVDSQVTMMFWYRQQPGQSLTLIATANQGSEATYESGFVIDKFPISRPNLTFSTLTVSNMSPEDSSIYLCSVSAGPGDQPQHFGDGTRLSIL.